This section outlines one T cell receptor (beta chain) sequence together with its context. Which antigen it targets is not known. The input lacks base qualities; no much larger clone sits a single base away. This record comes from a study of somatic mutations in cytotoxic T cells in rheumatoid arthritis (dated by TCRdb to 2016 to 2017). For the study in its entirety: Some T-cell populations stained with V beta antibodies were sorted by flow on a FACSAria II or Sony SH800 to nearly 100% purity, with sorted V beta1+ cells additionally subjected to TCRB sequencing. Median age was essentially the same in the patient group and the control group. To characterize clonality, the study used TCRB deep sequencing while asking whether somatic mutations are carried by expanded CD8+ T-cell clones in newly diagnosed, untreated rheumatoid arthritis. For 65 rheumatoid arthritis patients and fewer than 25 healthy controls, TCRB deep sequencing was carried out. Overall study results and their limits: The expanded CD8+ clones had unknown antigen targets, and not appearing in virus-specific databases did not rule out that they were virus-specific. The finding that TRBV07 was slightly underrepresented in patients was left unadjusted for multiple comparisons. In about an eighth of the roughly 65 patients, more than 20% of CD8+ cells belonged to the largest CD8+ clone, while several identical CD8+ TCRB sequences were shared between blood and synovial fluid. CD8+ T-cell clonality did not differ significantly between rheumatoid arthritis patients and age-matched healthy controls. An increase of CD8+ clonality with age was seen in patients (Spearman r ~ 0.46) but not in healthy controls.

TCRB CDR3 sequencing used the immunoSEQ assay on genomic DNA. On the study's bioinformatics: Nothing other than productive TCRB rearrangements was included in the analyses. Defining a clone by its unique TCRB CDR3 sequence, the study calculated clonality as a productive clonality index derived from Shannon entropy. To calculate repertoire overlap between two samples, the template counts of each clone were considered relative to each sample's total templates. Flow cytometry-measured V-gene usage correlated with V-gene usage from TCRB sequencing, with a Spearman r of 0.55 to 0.7. This is the immuneACCESS table as TCRdb keeps it, with only in-frame sequences that have V and J called. A part of the clones is gone; compared with another copy, unresolved V genes explain less than half, and the rest is unexplained. That table supplies the V and J calls and clone size; D and trimming were determined from the DNA. This sample comprises over 10,000 clones, approximately 74% of them detected only once. Approximately 10% of the sample goes to the ten largest clones.

V is shortened by 3 bases, J by 8 bases, and the region joining them spans 22 bases. The cysteine opens and the phenylalanine closes a CDR3 of 15 amino acids. Only the CDR3 DNA is retained, 45 bases long and in frame from the first base. From the germline V gene (reference sequence), CDR1 is GTSNPN and CDR2 is SVGIG. The roughly 20 healthy controls were blood donors whose buffy coats were used; they had a median age of about 51 years (range about 21-75), and 45% to 65% were female. On an AutoMACS, CD4+ and CD8+ cells were isolated via positive magnetic bead selection, and their purity was verified by flow cytometry. Isolation of peripheral blood mononuclear cells was done through Ficoll-Paque PLUS density gradient separation. Using Nucleospin Tissue or Tissue XS kits, DNA was extracted from CD4-enriched, CD8-enriched or PBMC samples, with quantification by a Qubit 2.0 fluorometer.

This clonotype was obtained from a man between 65 and 80 years old in good health. Sequencing was carried out using CD8+ T cells sorted from blood. The rearrangement joined TRBV30 to TRBJ1-2; the D gene cannot be resolved reliably. At the DNA level, the sequence is TGTGCCTGGAGCGCCGGCAAGCCTAATTCCCGGGGCTACACCTTC. It translates as CAWSAGKPNSRGYTF.